These T cell receptor beta chains were read from a single sample in a study of graft-versus-host responses after intestinal transplantation. Method: immunoSEQ multiplex PCR; TCRdb's copy keeps in-frame clones and lacks some. The sample records roughly 7,000 clones, roughly four fifths being singletons. The sample here was ileum tissue, taken approximately 230 days after intestinal transplant. These TCRs come from a human patient who received an intestinal transplant, so some T cells may come from the graft donor. Both conserved end residues are part of each CDR3. Each record gives: V gene, D gene, J gene, clone size, CDR3 protein, CDR3 DNA. The D gene is left open where the match is weak. The listing skips clone size in some rows; elsewhere it reads once, few, many or a size class.

TRBV5-4	NA	TRBJ1-6	NA	CASSFRGNNSPLHF	TGTGCCAGCAGCTTCCGGGGGAATAATTCACCCCTCCACTTT
TRBV7-3	TRBD2	TRBJ2-3	NA	CANSPFSGRTPKDTQYF	TGTGCCAACAGCCCCTTTAGCGGGAGAACACCAAAAGATACGCAGTATTTT
TRBV6-6	TRBD1	TRBJ2-3	NA	CASSYFGTGKDTQYF	TGTGCCAGCAGTTACTTCGGGACAGGGAAGGATACGCAGTATTTT
TRBV6-1	NA	TRBJ2-3	NA	CASSLRYTDTQYF	TGTGCCAGCAGTCTCCGCTACACAGATACGCAGTATTTT
TRBV6-6	NA	TRBJ1-4	NA	CASSFWTAHEKLFF	TGTGCCAGCAGTTTTTGGACAGCTCATGAAAAACTGTTTTTT
TRBV27	NA	TRBJ1-2	NA	CASSSGGAYGYTF	TGTGCCAGCAGTTCGGGGGGCGCATATGGCTACACCTTC
TRBV18	TRBD1	TRBJ2-1	NA	CASGPGTGIYEQFF	TGTGCCAGCGGTCCCGGGACAGGGATTTATGAGCAGTTCTTC
TRBV4-1	TRBD1	TRBJ2-7	NA	CASSQGQGMYEQYF	TGCGCCAGCAGCCAAGGACAGGGGATGTACGAGCAGTACTTC
TRBV11-3	NA	TRBJ1-1	NA	CASSFIQGTEAFF	TGTGCCAGCAGCTTCATACAGGGAACTGAAGCTTTCTTT
TRBV28	TRBD1	TRBJ2-1	NA	CASSPGTGDLNEQFF	TGTGCCAGCAGTCCCGGGACAGGGGACTTGAATGAGCAGTTCTTC
TRBV5-5	TRBD1	TRBJ2-7	few	CASSLGPTGSSYEQYF	TGTGCCAGCAGCTTGGGACCGACAGGGAGCTCCTACGAGCAGTACTTC
TRBV5-1	NA	TRBJ2-5	NA	CASSSASSGETQYF	TGCGCCAGCAGCTCTGCTAGCTCTGGGGAGACCCAGTACTTC
TRBV19	TRBD1	TRBJ2-1	medium-sized	CASSIDRTGGNEQFF	TGTGCCAGTAGTATAGATCGGACAGGGGGCAATGAGCAGTTCTTC
TRBV5-8	TRBD1	TRBJ1-1	NA	CASRTTGERVNTEAFF	TGTGCCAGCAGAACGACAGGGGAGCGGGTGAACACTGAAGCTTTCTTT
TRBV15	TRBD2	TRBJ2-6	NA	CATSRGGSGGVLTF	TGTGCCACCAGCAGAGGGGGGAGCGGGGGAGTCCTGACTTTC
TRBV5-1	TRBD1	TRBJ1-6	once	CASRYRDRSGSPLHF	TGCGCCAGCAGGTACCGGGACAGATCGGGTTCACCCCTCCACTTT
TRBV19	NA	TRBJ1-1	NA	CASGHAEAFF	TGTGCCAGTGGACACGCCGAAGCCTTCTTT
TRBV19	TRBD2	TRBJ2-1	NA	CASSIGTSGLQTQFF	TGTGCCAGTAGTATCGGTACTAGCGGACTACAAACCCAGTTCTTC
TRBV19	NA	TRBJ2-3	once	CASRPLAGGSTDTQYF	TGTGCCAGTAGGCCCTTAGCAGGGGGGAGCACAGATACGCAGTATTTT
TRBV7-7	NA	TRBJ2-3	NA	CASSSGLSYTDTQYF	TGTGCCAGCAGCTCCGGACTATCCTACACAGATACGCAGTATTTT
TRBV27	TRBD2	TRBJ2-1	few	CASSPLAGGSYNEQFF	TGTGCCAGCAGTCCCTTAGCGGGAGGGTCCTACAATGAGCAGTTCTTC
TRBV30	NA	TRBJ1-1	NA	CAWRFEAGAETEAFF	TGTGCCTGGAGGTTTGAGGCGGGGGCGGAAACTGAAGCTTTCTTT
TRBV29-1	TRBD2	TRBJ2-1	NA	CSVATSGGDNEQFF	TGCAGCGTTGCTACTAGCGGGGGTGACAATGAGCAGTTCTTC
TRBV4-1	NA	TRBJ2-5	once	CASSQDEARETQYF	TGCGCCAGCAGCCAAGATGAGGCGCGAGAGACCCAGTACTTC
TRBV6-5	NA	TRBJ2-7	NA	CASSFKLSGSSYEQYF	TGTGCCAGCAGTTTCAAACTTAGCGGTAGCTCCTACGAGCAGTACTTC
TRBV4-2	NA	TRBJ2-3	NA	CASSPGAGRSTDTQYF	TGTGCCAGCAGCCCAGGGGCAGGGCGGAGCACAGATACGCAGTATTTT
TRBV5-1	TRBD1	TRBJ1-2	NA	CASRQGTRAWGYTF	TGCGCCAGCAGACAGGGGACGCGGGCGTGGGGCTACACCTTC